The text below deals with one T cell receptor beta chain. What it recognizes is unknown. cDNA libraries of TCR beta carried unique molecular identifiers. Hundreds of thousands of cDNA molecules were obtained from about 0.98 to 11 million T cells. TCRdb passed the PCR reads through MiXCR, listing each CDR3 protein once. The sample yields fewer than 850,000 distinct CDR3 sequences, 30% seen once. The sample comes from a study of post-analysis software for immune sequencing data. Study-wide findings and caveats: When compared against controls, multiple sclerosis patients showed significantly lower normalized Chao1 diversity. TRBV5-6, TRBV5-1 and TRBV20-1 belonged to a set of about 5 TRBV segments that were more frequent in patients than controls.

The CDR3 runs to 18 residues. Germline CDR1 and CDR2: SGHTA and FQGNSA. V trimming: 1 base; J trimming: 8 bases; junction bases outside the gene matches: 16. The rearrangement uses TRBV7-2 and TRBJ2-1, with 8 bases that match TRBD2. The specimen was blood. This TCR came from a girl aged 10-17 years with multiple sclerosis. The CDR3: CASSLGQLEAGAGDEQFF. In nucleotides, the CDR3 is TGTGCCAGCAGCTTAGGTCAGCTTGAAGCGGGAGCCGGGGATGAGCAGTTCTTC. Combining the CDR3 with reference TRBV7-2 and TRBJ2-1 gives the whole variable domain GAGVSQSPSNKVTEKGKDVELRCDPISGHTALYWYRQSLGQGLEFLIYFQGNSAPDKSGLPSDRFSAERTGGSVSTLTIQRTQQEDSAVYLCASSLGQLEAGAGDEQFFGPGTRLTVL.